A selection of T cell receptor beta chains follows, all from one sample in a study of T cell repertoires in cytomegalovirus infection. TCRdb fed the reads into MiXCR, producing one record per CDR3 protein. This repertoire shows roughly 500,000 distinct CDR3 sequences, roughly 46% found once; its top ten account for about 45%. Their cognate antigens are unknown. Sequenced material: cultured PBMCs, taken from culture after CMV antigen stimulation. These receptors originate from a human donor in good health (CMV status not recorded). Some clones in this sample may be carry-over from other donors' samples. Both conserved end residues are part of each CDR3. The D gene is left open where the match is weak. The size of a clone is reported for some rows only, either as once, few or many, or as a class for expanded clones.

clone size	D gene	V gene	J gene	CDR3 protein	CDR3 DNA
few	TRBD1	TRBV4-1	TRBJ1-5	CASSQRDSSNQPQHF	TGCGCCAGCAGCCAACGGGACAGTAGCAATCAGCCCCAGCATTTT
few	TRBD2	TRBV12-5	TRBJ2-1	CAIGTSGASYNEQFF	TGTGCTATTGGGACTAGCGGAGCCTCCTACAATGAGCAGTTCTTC
NA	TRBD1	TRBV6-5	TRBJ2-1	CASGPGGDEQFF	TGTGCCAGCGGTCCAGGGGGCGATGAGCAGTTCTTC
NA	TRBD1	TRBV6-6	TRBJ1-2	CASSPTGTEYGYTF	TGTGCCAGCAGTCCGACCGGGACAGAATATGGCTACACCTTC
few	NA	TRBV5-4	TRBJ2-3	CASSGGLDTDTQYF	TGTGCCAGCAGCGGCGGGCTAGACACAGATACGCAGTATTTT
once	TRBD1	TRBV15	TRBJ2-3	CATSARQGSVTDTQYF	TGTGCCACCAGCGCTAGACAGGGTTCGGTCACAGATACGCAGTATTTT
NA	TRBD2	TRBV24-1	TRBJ2-7	CATSDLDSREEWYEQYF	TGTGCCACCAGTGATTTGGACTCCCGGGAGGAGTGGTACGAGCAGTACTTC
NA	NA	TRBV2	TRBJ2-3	CASRARSGYSSTDTQYF	TGTGCCAGCAGAGCCCGATCAGGTTACAGCAGCACAGATACGCAGTATTTT
few	TRBD2	TRBV7-2	TRBJ2-7	CASSFSGVVSYEQYF	TGTGCCAGCAGCTTTAGCGGGGTCGTGTCCTACGAGCAGTACTTC
NA	TRBD1	TRBV19	TRBJ1-1	CATKSHRGGYTEAFF	TGTGCCACCAAATCACACAGGGGAGGGTACACTGAAGCTTTCTTT
NA	TRBD2	TRBV20-1	TRBJ2-7	CSARDSTSGFWGEQYF	TGCAGTGCTAGAGATTCGACTAGCGGGTTTTGGGGGGAGCAGTACTTC
few	NA	TRBV6-6	TRBJ2-1	CASSSDYAEQFF	TGTGCCAGCAGTTCCGATTACGCTGAGCAGTTCTTC
NA	TRBD2	TRBV4-3	TRBJ2-3	CASSQNHWEGTDTQYF	TGCGCCAGCAGCCAGAACCATTGGGAGGGGACAGATACGCAGTATTTT
NA	NA	TRBV7-6	TRBJ2-7	CASSLTRPGLPGYEQYF	TGTGCCAGCAGCTTAACCAGACCGGGACTGCCGGGCTACGAGCAGTACTTC
once	TRBD1	TRBV28	TRBJ1-5	CASSSPGQGNQPQHF	TGTGCCAGCAGTTCCCCGGGACAGGGGAATCAGCCCCAGCATTTT